These T cell receptor beta chains were read from a single sample in a study of cytomegalovirus exposure and HLA in healthy donors. Some clones are missing from TCRdb's copy, which holds only in-frame ones; the method was immunoSEQ multiplex PCR. The sample holds 180,000 or so clones, around nine tenths seen once. Sequencing input: PBMCs. These receptor sequences come from a man aged 25-40 years in good health and CMV-seropositive. CDR3s include the opening cysteine and the closing phenylalanine or tryptophan. The order of the fields is CDR3 protein, V gene, CDR3 length, J gene, clone size. The listing skips clone size in some rows; elsewhere it reads once, few, many or a size class.

CDR3: CASSLGGTAYNSPLHF
V: TRBV7-2
length: 16
J: TRBJ1-6
size: -

CDR3: CASSTLGPQHF
V: TRBV19
length: 11
J: TRBJ1-5
size: -

CDR3: CASILRPPGQGTYEQYF
V: TRBV5-5
length: 17
J: TRBJ2-7
size: -

CDR3: CASSLGGAGANVLTF
V: TRBV7-9
length: 15
J: TRBJ2-6
size: -

CDR3: CASSLAVSAAGTEAFF
V: TRBV5-1
length: 16
J: TRBJ1-1
size: -

CDR3: CASGLVPGQFGNQPQHF
V: TRBV12-5
length: 17
J: TRBJ1-5
size: -

CDR3: CASSNTSGRARRFF
V: TRBV19
length: 14
J: TRBJ2-1
size: -

CDR3: CASGAGTSVTGELFF
V: TRBV11-3
length: 15
J: TRBJ2-2
size: -

CDR3: CASSFRESGTGELFF
V: TRBV7-2
length: 15
J: TRBJ2-2
size: -

CDR3: CASSLSSGDQPQHF
V: TRBV7-9
length: 14
J: TRBJ1-5
size: -

CDR3: CASRVGQGGSPLHF
V: TRBV6-5
length: 14
J: TRBJ1-6
size: -

CDR3: CASSVAGGPDEQYF
V: TRBV6-1
length: 14
J: TRBJ2-7
size: -

CDR3: CASSFGGGRGTEAFF
V: TRBV5-6
length: 15
J: TRBJ1-1
size: -

CDR3: CASNTAYGISPYNEQFF
V: TRBV27
length: 17
J: TRBJ2-1
size: -

CDR3: CASSFGGLGHNEQFF
V: TRBV28
length: 15
J: TRBJ2-1
size: once

CDR3: CASSWSSGNYEGEKYF
V: TRBV28
length: 16
J: TRBJ2-7
size: -

CDR3: CASNPRDFIQETQYF
V: TRBV7-8
length: 15
J: TRBJ2-5
size: -

CDR3: CASSTPGLNTEAFF
V: TRBV7-9
length: 14
J: TRBJ1-1
size: -

CDR3: CASRSTGTTYEQYF
V: TRBV28
length: 14
J: TRBJ2-7
size: -

CDR3: CASADRDTSSYEQYF
V: TRBV13
length: 15
J: TRBJ2-7
size: few

CDR3: CASRLAGASSYEQYF
V: TRBV5-1
length: 15
J: TRBJ2-7
size: -

CDR3: CASSFSSGRSYEQYF
V: TRBV27
length: 15
J: TRBJ2-7
size: -

CDR3: CASSWVGGEQFF
V: TRBV5-1
length: 12
J: TRBJ2-1
size: -

CDR3: CASSTRGTNQPQHF
V: TRBV28
length: 14
J: TRBJ1-5
size: -

CDR3: CSVGNRGGETQYF
V: TRBV29-1
length: 13
J: TRBJ2-5
size: -

CDR3: CASSLQGRITYEQYF
V: TRBV6-6
length: 15
J: TRBJ2-7
size: -

CDR3: CASSLNLGQGFSPLHF
V: TRBV7-2
length: 16
J: TRBJ1-6
size: -

CDR3: CASSLGGTSQETQYF
V: TRBV11-3
length: 15
J: TRBJ2-5
size: -

CDR3: CASSDRGAMPLHF
V: TRBV25-1
length: 13
J: TRBJ1-6
size: -

CDR3: CASSYTGGLAYNEQFF
V: TRBV6-5
length: 16
J: TRBJ2-1
size: -

CDR3: CASRSQTSNHEQFF
V: TRBV5-1
length: 14
J: TRBJ2-1
size: once

CDR3: CASNLRKPGLTDTQYF
V: TRBV27
length: 16
J: TRBJ2-3
size: -

CDR3: CASSIRTGSSYNEQFF
V: TRBV4-1
length: 16
J: TRBJ2-1
size: -

CDR3: CAWAENTEAFF
V: TRBV30
length: 11
J: TRBJ1-1
size: -

CDR3: CASSLGTTGANVLTF
V: TRBV7-2
length: 15
J: TRBJ2-6
size: once

CDR3: CASSIDLQGTYEQYF
V: TRBV5-1
length: 15
J: TRBJ2-7
size: -

CDR3: CASRLGWTGETGELFF
V: TRBV9
length: 16
J: TRBJ2-2
size: -

CDR3: CASSLIRGLNTEAFF
V: TRBV28
length: 15
J: TRBJ1-1
size: -

CDR3: CASSLVMRGRSHYGYTF
V: TRBV7-2
length: 17
J: TRBJ1-2
size: -

CDR3: CASSYFPGIDEQYF
V: TRBV6-6
length: 14
J: TRBJ2-7
size: -

CDR3: CASSTGTGVNEQFF
V: TRBV19
length: 14
J: TRBJ2-1
size: once

CDR3: CASSVGQSRGEQYF
V: TRBV9
length: 14
J: TRBJ2-7
size: -

CDR3: CATKAGVVYEQYF
V: TRBV2
length: 13
J: TRBJ2-7
size: -

CDR3: CAWSVVNSLLSYEQYF
V: TRBV30
length: 16
J: TRBJ2-7
size: -

CDR3: CASSLKRIVPNTGELFF
V: TRBV7-2
length: 17
J: TRBJ2-2
size: -

CDR3: CASSLGLPYEQYF
V: TRBV11-2
length: 13
J: TRBJ2-7
size: once

CDR3: CAWRGREVGHGYTF
V: TRBV30
length: 14
J: TRBJ1-2
size: once

CDR3: CASSPVGVANEKLFF
V: TRBV5-1
length: 15
J: TRBJ1-4
size: once

CDR3: CASSPYGGYNEQFF
V: TRBV4-3
length: 14
J: TRBJ2-1
size: -

CDR3: CASRPKGGLSSYNEQFF
V: TRBV28
length: 17
J: TRBJ2-1
size: -

CDR3: CASSAALAGYEQYF
V: TRBV9
length: 14
J: TRBJ2-7
size: -

CDR3: CASSITTGTTEAFF
V: TRBV6-5
length: 14
J: TRBJ1-1
size: -